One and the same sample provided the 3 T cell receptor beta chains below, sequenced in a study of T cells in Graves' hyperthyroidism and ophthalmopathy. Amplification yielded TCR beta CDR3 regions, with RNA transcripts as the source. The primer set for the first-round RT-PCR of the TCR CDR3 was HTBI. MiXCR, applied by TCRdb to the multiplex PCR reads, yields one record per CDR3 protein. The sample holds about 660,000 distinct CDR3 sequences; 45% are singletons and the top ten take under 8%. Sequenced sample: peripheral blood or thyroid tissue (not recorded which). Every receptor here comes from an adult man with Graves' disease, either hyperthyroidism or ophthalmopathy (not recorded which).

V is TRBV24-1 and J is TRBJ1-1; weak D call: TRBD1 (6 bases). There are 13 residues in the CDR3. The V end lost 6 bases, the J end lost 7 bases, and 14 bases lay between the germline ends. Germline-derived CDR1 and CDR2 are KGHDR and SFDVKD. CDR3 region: CATSLSQGVEAFF. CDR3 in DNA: TGTGCCACCAGTTTGTCACAGGGTGTTGAAGCTTTCTTT.

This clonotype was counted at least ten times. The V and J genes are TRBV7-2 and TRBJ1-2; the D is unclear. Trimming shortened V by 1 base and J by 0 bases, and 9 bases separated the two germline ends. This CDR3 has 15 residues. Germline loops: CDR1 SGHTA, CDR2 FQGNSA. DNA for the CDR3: TGTGCCAGCAGCTTAGGCCTCGGATCTAACTATGGCTACACCTTC. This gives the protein CASSLGLGSNYGYTF.

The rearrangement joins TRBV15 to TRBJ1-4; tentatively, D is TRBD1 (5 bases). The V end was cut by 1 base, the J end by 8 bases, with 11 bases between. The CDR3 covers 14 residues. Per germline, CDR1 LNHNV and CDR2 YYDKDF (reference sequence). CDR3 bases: TGTGCCACCAGCAGAGGGAGGGGTACCGAAAAACTGTTTTTT. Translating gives CATSRGRGTEKLFF.